A selection of T cell receptor beta chains follows, all from one sample in a study of T cells in Graves' hyperthyroidism and ophthalmopathy. TCRdb ran MiXCR on the multiplex PCR reads and lists one entry per CDR3 protein. The sample lists approximately 720,000 distinct CDR3 sequences; around 19% were seen once. The specimen was blood. These receptors were taken from a woman in her forties or fifties with Graves' hyperthyroidism that later progressed to Graves' ophthalmopathy. The CDR3 runs from the conserved cysteine through the conserved F or W. D genes are given only for firm matches. Clone size is shown for a subset of rows, as once, few, many or a class of expanded clone.

cdr3_nt	cdr3_aa	j_call	v_call	d_call	clone_size
TGCGCCAGCAGCCAAGTTATGGAGAACACTGAAGCTTTCTTT	CASSQVMENTEAFF	TRBJ1-1	TRBV4-1	.	few
TGTGCCAGCAGCCAAGATTCGACAGCCCTAAATTCACCCCTCCACTTT	CASSQDSTALNSPLHF	TRBJ1-6	TRBV3-1	.	many
TGCAGTGCTAGAAGCTGGGGTCTAGCGGGAACCGGGGAGCTGTTTTTT	CSARSWGLAGTGELFF	TRBJ2-2	TRBV20-1	TRBD2	many
TGTGCCAGCAGCTTAGCGCGTTCAGCACTCACTGAAGCTTTCTTT	CASSLARSALTEAFF	TRBJ1-1	TRBV7-9	.	few
TGCGCCAGCAGCTTGAACAGGGACTTCTCTGGAAACACCATATATTTT	CASSLNRDFSGNTIYF	TRBJ1-3	TRBV5-1	.	.
TGCGCCAGCAGCTTTACTGGCGGGGGGCGGGCCAAAAACATTCAGTACTTC	CASSFTGGGRAKNIQYF	TRBJ2-4	TRBV5-1	TRBD2	few
TGTGCCATCAGTGAGTCGAGTCCAGGGGGCCCGTCAAATGAAAAACTGTTTTTT	CAISESSPGGPSNEKLFF	TRBJ1-4	TRBV10-3	TRBD1	few
TGTGCCAGCAGTTACTCTCCCGACGGGGGGAGTGCCGAGCAGTACTTC	CASSYSPDGGSAEQYF	TRBJ2-7	TRBV6-5	TRBD2	.
TGCGCCAGCAGCCATGCCGGGACAGGGAATCAGCCCCAGCATTTT	CASSHAGTGNQPQHF	TRBJ1-5	TRBV4-1	TRBD1	few
TGTGCCAGCAGCCCCGTAGCGGGGGGGCCTGGGGATACGCAGTATTTT	CASSPVAGGPGDTQYF	TRBJ2-3	TRBV5-4	TRBD2	.
TGTGCCAGCAGCCAAATCTTCGGATCAGCGGACAGCTCCTACAATGAGCAGTTCTTC	CASSQIFGSADSSYNEQFF	TRBJ2-1	TRBV3-1	.	few
TGTGCCAGCAGTGAGGGGTATTTCTATGGCTACACCTTC	CASSEGYFYGYTF	TRBJ1-2	TRBV25-1	.	few
TGTGCCTGGAGTTATTCTAGTGGCGGATCACCCCTCCACTTT	CAWSYSSGGSPLHF	TRBJ1-6	TRBV30	.	.
TGTGCCAGCAGCCAGGGACTAGCGGGGCTCACAGATACGCAGTATTTT	CASSQGLAGLTDTQYF	TRBJ2-3	TRBV3-1	TRBD2	many
TGCAGTGCCCACACCTTACAAGCCTACAATGAGCAGTTCTTC	CSAHTLQAYNEQFF	TRBJ2-1	TRBV20-1	.	many
TGTGCCAGCAGCTTAGATCCAGGGGAAGTTAATTCACCCCTCCACTTT	CASSLDPGEVNSPLHF	TRBJ1-6	TRBV7-8	.	many
TGTGCCAGCAGCTTACCATCGGCGGTGGTGGAGACCCAGTACTTC	CASSLPSAVVETQYF	TRBJ2-5	TRBV7-9	.	.
TGTGCCAGCAGCAACGCGGGAGTAGCTAATGAAAAACTGTTTTTT	CASSNAGVANEKLFF	TRBJ1-4	TRBV6-2/TRBV6-3	.	many
TGCAGCGTTGAAGCGGACGGGGGGGCCCCAGATACGCAGTATTTT	CSVEADGGAPDTQYF	TRBJ2-3	TRBV29-1	TRBD2	.
TGTGCCAGCAGTTTGAGGGTGACTGGTGAAAAACTGTTTTTT	CASSLRVTGEKLFF	TRBJ1-4	TRBV3-1	.	.
TGCAGTGCTGACCGGGAGGCGGATTGGCACGAGCAGTACTTC	CSADREADWHEQYF	TRBJ2-7	TRBV20-1	TRBD2	many
TGTGCCAGCAGCCTAGGCCCAAATTCACCCCTCCACTTT	CASSLGPNSPLHF	TRBJ1-6	TRBV3-1	.	many
TGTGCCAGCAGTGTATTACAGACCAATTCACCCCTCCACTTT	CASSVLQTNSPLHF	TRBJ1-6	TRBV2	.	few
TGCGCCAGCAGACAGGACGGTGGCTACACCTTC	CASRQDGGYTF	TRBJ1-2	TRBV5-1	.	many
TGTGCCAGCAGTGAAAGGGGGGCTGGTGAGACCCAGTACTTC	CASSERGAGETQYF	TRBJ2-5	TRBV6-7	.	many
TGTGCCAGCAGTTTCGGGACAGGGAACGGCTACACCTTC	CASSFGTGNGYTF	TRBJ1-2	TRBV27	TRBD1	.
TGTGCCAGCAGGGCAGACTGGGGTTCATGGGGCTACACCTTC	CASRADWGSWGYTF	TRBJ1-2	TRBV7-2	.	.
TGTGCCAGCAGCGTCCGACAGGGTTCCACCGGGGAGCTGTTTTTT	CASSVRQGSTGELFF	TRBJ2-2	TRBV9	TRBD1	few
TGTGCCAGCAGTTTACGGGGGGGGGGGACGGCCGGGGAGCTGTTTTTT	CASSLRGGGTAGELFF	TRBJ2-2	TRBV27	TRBD2	many
TGTGCCAGCAGTTTATTAGGGGGACCCACTGAAGCTTTCTTT	CASSLLGGPTEAFF	TRBJ1-1	TRBV27	.	many
TGTGCCAGCAGTTCATCAGAGGGTACAGGGGGTCAGCCCCAGCATTTT	CASSSSEGTGGQPQHF	TRBJ1-5	TRBV6-9	TRBD1	.
TGTGCCAGCAGCTACTCCGGGGCAGCTTATGGCTACACCTTC	CASSYSGAAYGYTF	TRBJ1-2	TRBV12-3/TRBV12-4	.	.
TGTGCCAGCAGTGGCTACGGACAGGGTGGGGGTGGCTACACCTTC	CASSGYGQGGGGYTF	TRBJ1-2	TRBV6-1	TRBD1	few
TGCGCCAGCAGCAGCGCCGGGACAGCTAACTATGGCTACACCTTC	CASSSAGTANYGYTF	TRBJ1-2	TRBV5-1	TRBD1	.
TGTGCCAGTAGTCCGGGGGGAGATACCGGGGAGCTGTTTTTT	CASSPGGDTGELFF	TRBJ2-2	TRBV19	TRBD2	.
TGCGCCAGCAGCCAGGCCGGGACAGGGGGAGGTTACACTGAAGCTTTCTTT	CASSQAGTGGGYTEAFF	TRBJ1-1	TRBV4-1	TRBD1	.